What follows describes a single T cell receptor beta chain. Normal lung sampling was at least 3 cm from the tumour, as distant as possible. Here immunoSEQ multiplex PCR was the method, and the copy in TCRdb shows in-frame clones only, minus some. The sample carries under 7,000 clones, approximately 80% recorded once. The sample comes from a study of immune cell composition in non-small cell lung cancer. The sample taken for sequencing was non-adjacent lung tissue. The clonotype originates from a human donor with non-small cell lung cancer.

The CDR3 is CASSQGGPRRYF. CDR3 sequence (DNA): TGTGCCAGCAGCCAGGGCGGTCCACGGCGGTACTTC. The chain carries TRBV7-9 and TRBJ2-7; D is possibly TRBD1 (5 bases). The V end was cut by 5 bases, the J end by 12 bases, with 17 bases between. Germline CDR1 is SEHNR and CDR2 is FQNEAQ (reference sequence). The CDR3 loop spans 12 amino acids.